The clone carrying this T cell receptor (beta chain) was seen only a few times. Antigen specificity is unknown. This CDR3 region has 13 residues. The ends were cut back, 2 bases at V and 4 bases at J, with 8 bases in the middle. Per the germline V gene, CDR1 is MDHEN and CDR2 is SYDVKM. The sample originates from a study of T cell responses to AZD1222 COVID-19 vaccine. Study results and caveats: Epitopes outside B.1.351 and B.1.1.7 mutated regions reportedly drew nearly half of spike TCRs.

Here immunoSEQ multiplex PCR was the method, and the copy in TCRdb shows in-frame clones only, minus some. The repertoire holds approximately 96,000 clones, about 86% seen once, with roughly 5.6% in the top ten. Here the sequenced sample was peripheral blood, taken 28 days after the second AZD1222 dose. V usage is TRBV28 and J usage is TRBJ1-2; D not resolved. This receptor was identified in an adult who received the AZD1222 COVID-19 vaccine. In nucleotides, the CDR3 is TGTGCCAGCAGTTTACGGTTGGCCTATGGCTACACCTTC. Translated: CASSLRLAYGYTF.